This T cell receptor (beta chain) was documented in a study of blood T cell repertoires in COVID-19. Study at large: Some COVID-19 samples were acute and others convalescent; all came from the United States, Italy and Spain. Sources were T cells, B-cell-depleted T cells, or PBMCs; the material itself was cDNA or gDNA.

Remarks on this clone: Other DNA sequences within the sample encode an identical CDR3.

Authors' data handling: Researchers report that nucleated cell counts were estimated from reference gene primer amplification. Measured with immunoSEQ multiplex PCR; TCRdb has only the in-frame clones, and not every one. Clone size and the V and J calls come from that table; the DNA yielded D and trimming. This sample has under 300,000 clones; roughly 80% occur once, and the top ten carry approximately 3.5%. The CDR3 length is 13 residues. The V end lost 6 bases, the J end lost 2 bases, and 11 bases lay between the germline ends. Germline CDR1 KGHSH, CDR2 LQKENI. This clonotype was sampled from a woman aged 18-35 years with acute or convalescent COVID-19. The rearrangement links TRBV18 to TRBJ2-7, with unresolved D. Sequencing was done on a sample of peripheral blood. CDR3 in amino acids: CASSPTGAYEQYF. The CDR3 DNA follows: TGTGCCAGCTCCCCCACCGGAGCCTACGAGCAGTACTTC.